The rows below give T cell receptor beta chains drawn from one sample of a study of blood T cell repertoires in COVID-19. Produced via immunoSEQ multiplex PCR; TCRdb's table is partial and in-frame only. This table holds approximately 240,000 clones, roughly nine tenths found once. Sequenced: PBMCs or T cells enriched from blood (not recorded which). These TCRs come from a woman between 18 and 30 years old in a cohort exposed to, infected with or recovered from COVID-19 (not recorded which). The CDR3 runs from the conserved cysteine through the conserved F or W. The order of the fields is D gene, V gene, clone size, J gene, CDR3 protein, CDR3 DNA. The D gene is left open where the match is weak. Not all rows give a size; the values are once, few, many and, for expanded clones, a class.

>NA|TRBV7-2|NA|TRBJ1-2
CASSLGGLNYGYTF
TGTGCCAGCAGCCTCGGGGGTTTGAACTATGGCTACACCTTC
>TRBD1|TRBV14|NA|TRBJ1-1
CASRETGSTEAFF
TGTGCCAGCAGGGAGACAGGGTCCACTGAAGCTTTCTTT
>NA|TRBV20-1|NA|TRBJ1-1
CSARGHEAFF
TGCAGTGCTAGGGGACATGAAGCTTTCTTT
>NA|TRBV5-1|once|TRBJ1-1
CASSPGWTEAFF
TGCGCCAGCAGCCCGGGATGGACTGAAGCTTTCTTT
>NA|TRBV11-3|NA|TRBJ2-4
CASSLEGAWRAGGAKNIQYF
TGTGCCAGCAGCTTAGAAGGGGCCTGGCGGGCAGGGGGGGCCAAAAACATTCAGTACTTC
>NA|TRBV11-3|NA|TRBJ2-7
CASSLDTGGVHYEQYF
TGTGCCAGCAGCTTAGATACGGGCGGGGTCCACTACGAGCAGTACTTC
>TRBD1|TRBV5-1|NA|TRBJ2-7
CASSPGDRESEQYF
TGCGCCAGCAGCCCGGGGGACAGGGAGTCAGAGCAGTACTTC
>TRBD1|TRBV28|many|TRBJ1-3
CASSWDRSSGNTIYF
TGTGCCAGCAGTTGGGACAGGAGTTCTGGAAACACCATATATTTT
>NA|TRBV6-5|NA|TRBJ1-1
CASSYYPGRTEAFF
TGTGCCAGCAGTTACTATCCGGGAAGGACTGAAGCTTTCTTT
>TRBD2|TRBV4-1|NA|TRBJ2-3
CASSQSAGSTDTQYF
TGCGCCAGCAGCCAATCAGCGGGGAGCACAGATACGCAGTATTTT
>NA|TRBV3-1/TRBV3-2|NA|TRBJ1-2
CASSRRGDYGYTF
TGTGCCAGCAGCCGACGGGGGGACTATGGCTACACCTTC
>NA|TRBV7-9|NA|TRBJ2-7
CASSPRTPPILQYF
TGTGCCAGCAGCCCCCGGACACCTCCTATATTGCAGTACTTC
>TRBD2|TRBV27|NA|TRBJ2-1
CASSTIAGGSYNEQFF
TGTGCCAGCAGTACTATAGCGGGAGGTTCGTACAATGAGCAGTTCTTC
>NA|TRBV27|NA|TRBJ1-1
CASSLPGTEAFF
TGTGCCAGCAGTTTACCGGGGACTGAAGCTTTCTTT
>NA|TRBV19|NA|TRBJ1-5
CASTHENGDIQPQHF
TGTGCCAGTACCCATGAGAACGGGGATATCCAGCCCCAGCATTTT
>TRBD1|TRBV5-4|NA|TRBJ1-4
CASSYGGGQVEKLFF
TGTGCCAGCAGCTATGGCGGGGGACAGGTTGAAAAACTGTTTTTT
>TRBD1|TRBV3-1/TRBV3-2|NA|TRBJ1-4
CASSLTRGLKEKLFF
TGTGCCAGCAGCCTTACCAGGGGGCTAAAAGAAAAACTGTTTTTT
>TRBD1|TRBV19|NA|TRBJ1-5
CASSTRTGREQPQHF
TGTGCCAGTAGTACCCGGACAGGGAGGGAGCAGCCCCAGCATTTT
>NA|TRBV6-5|NA|TRBJ2-7
CATSPGGTYEQYF
TGTGCCACTTCTCCTGGGGGGACCTACGAGCAGTACTTC
>TRBD1|TRBV7-3|once|TRBJ1-1
CASSFRTGEPEAFF
TGTGCCAGCAGCTTTCGGACAGGGGAGCCTGAAGCTTTCTTT
>TRBD1|TRBV13|NA|TRBJ1-4
CASSSRGSSEKLFF
TGTGCCAGCAGCTCCAGGGGGAGTAGTGAAAAACTGTTTTTT
>TRBD1|TRBV3-1/TRBV3-2|NA|TRBJ1-2
CASSQADRANYGYTF
TGTGCCAGCAGCCAAGCGGACAGGGCGAACTATGGCTACACCTTC
>TRBD2|TRBV28|NA|TRBJ2-3
CASSQAGEGSVTQYF
TGTGCCAGCAGCCAAGCGGGAGAGGGCTCCGTTACGCAGTATTTT
>NA|TRBV19|NA|TRBJ1-3
CASSVRSVRAGNTIYF
TGTGCCAGTAGTGTCAGGTCGGTGAGAGCTGGAAACACCATATATTTT
>NA|TRBV25-1|NA|TRBJ1-5
CATREGNQPQHF
TGTGCCACCAGAGAGGGCAATCAGCCCCAGCATTTT
>TRBD1|TRBV20-1|NA|TRBJ1-5
CSASGTGRIQPQHF
TGCAGTGCTAGTGGGACAGGGAGGATTCAGCCCCAGCATTTT
>NA|TRBV28|once|TRBJ1-1
CASTAPAGNTEAFF
TGTGCCAGCACCGCCCCAGCGGGGAACACTGAAGCTTTCTTT
>TRBD2|TRBV6-5|once|TRBJ2-5
CASETGGSGETQYF
TGTGCCAGCGAAACGGGGGGGAGTGGAGAGACCCAGTACTTC
>TRBD1|TRBV28|NA|TRBJ1-5
CASSFSQGANQPQHF
TGTGCCAGCAGTTTTTCACAGGGGGCGAATCAGCCCCAGCATTTT